The sequence of this T cell receptor (beta chain) was determined in a study of blood T cell repertoires in COVID-19. Germline V CDR1 and CDR2: DFQATT, SNEGSKA (reference sequence). CDR3 size: 11 residues. The V and J ends lost 1 base and 4 bases respectively, with 4 bases between them. TCRdb's table, derived via immunoSEQ multiplex PCR, lists solely in-frame clones and lacks some. The table shows just under 250,000 clones, with roughly 90% occurring only once. Donors in Cohort 3 counted as recovered after two negative PCRs, clearance, or symptom resolution. This TCR was recovered from a woman aged 25 to 39 who had recovered from COVID-19. This chain joins TRBV20-1 and TRBJ1-2; D gene unclear. Input material: PBMCs or T cells enriched from blood (not recorded which). DNA for the CDR3: TGCAGTGCTAGAGGGAGCTATGGCTACACCTTC. Translating it yields CSARGSYGYTF.